The 27 T cell receptor beta chains in this list originate from one sample, sequenced in a study of blood T cell repertoires in COVID-19. Measured with immunoSEQ multiplex PCR; TCRdb has only the in-frame clones, and not every one. The table records around 230,000 clones, about 91% of them present only once. Sequenced input: PBMCs or T cells enriched from blood (not recorded which). All receptors derive from a woman in her forties with acute COVID-19.

This clone was found once. The genes are TRBV30 and TRBJ1-5; maybe TRBD1 (5 bases). This CDR3 comprises 16 residues. Trimming pared 2 bases from V and 4 bases from J, leaving 18 bases between. CDR1 is GTSNPN, CDR2 SVGIG, per germline (reference sequence). The CDR3 spells CAWSWGARVGNQPQHF. The CDR3 nucleotides read TGTGCCTGGAGTTGGGGCGCCAGGGTCGGAAATCAGCCCCAGCATTTT.

The chain is built from TRBV21-1 and TRBJ2-5; the tabulated D call, TRBD2, remains unverified against the DNA. TRBV21-1 is flagged as a pseudogene. This CDR3 is built from 14 residues. This CDR3 reads CASTPARGKETQYF. The DNA of the CDR3 is TGTGCCAGCACCCCGGCGAGAGGGAAAGAGACCCAGTACTTC.

This rearrangement joins TRBV30 to TRBJ1-6, with D hard to call. CDR3 length: 16 residues. Germline CDR1 and CDR2: GTSNPN and SVGIG (reference sequence). Trimming left V 0 bases short and J 5 bases short, with 14 bases between. The CDR3 sequence is CAWSVRGGIDNSPLHF. For the CDR3, the DNA is TGTGCCTGGAGTGTACGGGGAGGGATAGATAATTCACCCCTCCACTTT.

V and J are TRBV18 and TRBJ2-5; D uncertain. The germline V gene encodes CDR1 KGHSH and CDR2 LQKENI. This CDR3 is 14 amino acids long. Trimming took 1 base from V and 5 from J, leaving 11 bases between them. The CDR3 sequence: CASSPRLDGETQYF. The CDR3 DNA is TGTGCCAGCTCACCACGGCTAGACGGGGAGACCCAGTACTTC.

The rearrangement links TRBV19 to TRBJ2-2, with D unresolved. This CDR3 is 13 amino acids long. V lost 5 bases to trimming and J lost 5 bases, with 9 bases between them. CDR1 LNHDA and CDR2 SQIVND come from the germline V gene (reference sequence). The CDR3 nucleotides read TGTGCCAGTAGTCCTCGGGTAACCGGGGAGCTGTTTTTT. This gives the protein CASSPRVTGELFF. Full variable domain (missing parts from reference TRBV19 and TRBJ2-2): DGGITQSPKYLFRKEGQNVTLSCEQNLNHDAMYWYRQDPGQGLRLIYYSQIVNDFQKGDIAEGYSVSREKKESFPLTVTSAQKNPTAFYLCASSPRVTGELFFGEGSRLTVL.

The V and J genes are TRBV27 and TRBJ1-3; 7 bases match TRBD1. The trim removed 2 bases at V and 0 bases at J, leaving 10 bases unmatched. From germline, CDR1 is MNHEY and CDR2 SMNVEV (reference sequence). The CDR3 has 18 residues. CDR3 DNA sequence: TGTGCCAGCAGTTTAACTAGACAGGGCATAAGCTCTGGAAACACCATATATTTT. Amino acids: CASSLTRQGISSGNTIYF.

This clone was recorded only once. Other DNA sequences in this specimen translate into the identical CDR3. This CDR3 reads CASSLDSYGYTF. In DNA, the CDR3 is TGTGCCAGCAGCTTAGACAGTTATGGCTACACCTTC. The chain employs TRBV5-6 and TRBJ1-2, with D perhaps matching TRBD1 (5 bases). V lost 2 bases to trimming and J lost 5 bases, with 7 bases between them. The CDR3 consists of 12 residues. Germline V lookup: CDR1 SGHDT, CDR2 YYEEEE. The whole variable domain, remainder taken from reference TRBV5-6 and TRBJ1-2, is DAGVTQSPTHLIKTRGQQVTLRCSPKSGHDTVSWYQQALGQGPQFIFQYYEEEERQRGNFPDRFSGHQFPNYSSELNVNALLLGDSALYLCASSLDSYGYTFGSGTRLTVV.

The chain combines TRBV14 with TRBJ1-5, with unresolved D. The germline gives CDR1 SGHDN, CDR2 FVKESK. V was shortened by 2 bases and J by 9 bases, with 11 bases between the two germline ends. This CDR3 contains 13 residues. Here the CDR3 DNA reads TGTGCCAGCAGCCAAACGGCCCGGGGGCCCCAGCATTTT. It codes for CASSQTARGPQHF.

Here the CDR3 DNA reads TGCGCCAGCAGCTTGGGGCACACTAACTATGGCTACACCTTC. Protein: CASSLGHTNYGYTF. The V gene is TRBV5-1, the J gene TRBJ1-2; D unresolved. Trimming took 0 bases from V and 0 from J, leaving 6 bases between them. The CDR3 is made up of 14 amino acids. The V gene's germline CDR1 is SGHRS and CDR2 YFSETQ.

J is TRBJ2-5 and V is TRBV5-1; 7 bases match TRBD1. This CDR3 spans 15 amino acids. The junction had 3 bases not matched to a gene; V was cut back by 0 bases and J by 1 base. Per germline, CDR1 SGHRS and CDR2 YFSETQ. CDR3 residues: CASSLADRVQETQYF. The CDR3, as DNA: TGCGCCAGCAGCTTGGCCGACAGGGTCCAAGAGACCCAGTACTTC.

This chain connects TRBV2 to TRBJ2-2, with 9 nucleotides matching TRBD1. With V trimmed by 9 bases and J by 4 bases, 9 bases remained unmatched. Per the germline V gene, CDR1 is SNHLY and CDR2 is FYNNEI. CDR3 size: 15 residues. CDR3 amino acids: CASDRGNMGTGELFF. The CDR3 DNA sequence: TGTGCCAGTGACAGGGGGAATATGGGCACCGGGGAGCTGTTTTTT. The full variable domain, completed using reference TRBV2 and TRBJ2-2, is EPEVTQTPSHQVTQMGQEVILRCVPISNHLYFYWYRQILGQKVEFLVSFYNNEISEKSEIFDDQFSVERPDGSNFTLKIRSTKLEDSAMYFCASDRGNMGTGELFFGEGSRLTVL.

The CDR3: CAWRARASGEQYF. As DNA, the CDR3 is TGTGCCTGGCGCGCCCGCGCCTCGGGCGAGCAGTACTTC. This sequence joins TRBV30 and TRBJ2-7; D is uncertain. CDR1 is GTSNPN and CDR2 is SVGIG in the germline V gene (reference sequence). CDR3 length: 13 residues. Trimming removed 5 bases from V and 6 bases from J, with 17 bases in between.

The V call is TRBV18, the J call TRBJ2-1; 9 bases agree with TRBD2. Germline V CDR1 and CDR2: KGHSH, LQKENI. This CDR3 is built from 15 residues. Unmatched junction bases numbered 9, after V lost 3 bases and J lost 9 bases. CDR3 nucleotides: TGTGCCAGCTCACCCGGCCAGCGGGGGGCGGGTGAGCAGTTCTTC. Protein: CASSPGQRGAGEQFF.

The V and J genes are TRBV2 and TRBJ1-4, with 7 bases matching TRBD1. The CDR3 consists of 15 residues. Germline lookup yields CDR1 SNHLY and CDR2 FYNNEI. The J segment lost 6 bases and the V segment lost 5 bases, leaving 9 bases of the junction unmatched. The CDR3 here is CASSPDRKTHEKLFF. CDR3 bases: TGTGCCAGCAGTCCGGACAGGAAGACCCATGAAAAACTGTTTTTT.

This clone was found once. The CDR3 DNA is TGTGCCATCAGCGCCGAGGGAGGTGGCTACAATGAGCAGTTCTTC. Its translation: CAISAEGGGYNEQFF. This chain joins TRBV10-3 and TRBJ2-1; D may be TRBD2 (6 bases). Germline CDR1 ENHRY, CDR2 SYGVKD. The V and J ends lost 6 bases and 3 bases respectively, with 15 bases between them. This CDR3 has 15 amino acids.

This chain connects TRBV7-2 to TRBJ1-1; a possible D gene is TRBD1 (6 bases). V lost 1 base and J 5 bases, leaving 11 bases between the germline ends. The CDR3 sequence is 14 residues long. Germline values: CDR1 SGHTA, CDR2 FQGNSA. This CDR3 reads CASSLDPTGTEAFF. CDR3 DNA: TGTGCCAGCAGCTTAGACCCCACAGGGACTGAAGCTTTCTTT.

The chain recombines TRBV2 with TRBJ2-7; the D is unclear. The CDR3 contains 12 residues. CDR1 is SNHLY and CDR2 is FYNNEI in the germline V gene. V dropped 3 bases and J dropped 7 bases, with 10 bases sitting between them. CDR3 sequence (DNA): TGTGCCAGCAGTGAGTCGTCTCTTGAGCAGTACGTC. The encoded protein is CASSESSLEQYV.

In the case of this clone: An end of the junction does not agree with germline; a read error may underlie this. The chain links TRBV7-7 to TRBJ2-5, with 7 bases lining up with TRBD1. The germline CDR1 and CDR2 sequences are SSHAT and FNYEAQ (reference sequence). The CDR3 length is 15 residues. Here the CDR3 DNA reads TGTGCTAGCAGCAAACTACAGGGGCGCCAAGAGACCCAGTACTTC. This sequence encodes CASSKLQGRQETQYF.

The V and J genes are TRBV5-1 and TRBJ2-3, with TRBD2 identical over 7 bases. The CDR3 spans 14 residues. J lost 11 bases, V lost 3 bases, and 12 bases had no gene match. Germline values: CDR1 SGHRS, CDR2 YFSETQ. In DNA form, the CDR3 reads TGCGCCAGCAGCTACCTCGGCCGGTCGGGAGGGCAGTATTTT. It codes for CASSYLGRSGGQYF.

This sequence joins TRBV11-2 and TRBJ2-7; 10 bases fit TRBD2. Germline-derived CDR1 and CDR2 are SGHAT and FQNNGV. The J segment lost 9 bases and the V segment lost 3 bases, leaving 8 bases of the junction unmatched. The CDR3 consists of 14 residues. The CDR3, as DNA: TGTGCCAGCAGCTTTGGTACTAGCGGGACACGGCAGTACGTC. It encodes CASSFGTSGTRQYV.

The chain links TRBV4-2 to TRBJ2-3, with 10 bases aligning to TRBD1. CDR3 size: 17 residues. Trimming removed 0 bases from V and 1 base from J; junction bases left unmatched: 4. Germline CDR1 and CDR2: LGHNA and YNFKEQ. The CDR3 sequence is CASSQDSGQGGTDTQYF. The CDR3 DNA reads as TGTGCCAGCAGCCAAGATAGCGGACAGGGGGGCACAGATACGCAGTATTTT.

The chain uses TRBV19 and TRBJ2-5; 10 bases are a match to TRBD2. Germline lookup yields CDR1 LNHDA and CDR2 SQIVND (reference sequence). V was clipped by 6 bases and J by 4 bases; unmatched bases: 8. The CDR3 contains 15 residues. CDR3 sequence: CASSPSGGLRETQYF. DNA of the CDR3: TGTGCCAGTAGCCCTAGCGGGGGACTCCGAGAGACCCAGTACTTC.

This clone is a singleton in its sample. The chain is built from TRBV4-1 and TRBJ2-7; D may be TRBD1 (6 bases). Germline lookup yields CDR1 MGHRA and CDR2 YSYEKL. This CDR3 spans 15 amino acids. V was cut by 1 base and J by 5 bases, with 15 bases left in between. CDR3 loop: CASSQVGAYRDEQYF. The DNA of the CDR3 is TGCGCCAGCAGCCAAGTGGGGGCGTACCGGGACGAGCAGTACTTC.

The chain employs TRBV27 and TRBJ2-3; TRBD2 matches at 14 bases. V trimming: 6 bases; J trimming: 3 bases; junction bases outside the gene matches: 5. The CDR3 runs 16 residues. Germline V lookup: CDR1 MNHEY, CDR2 SMNVEV (reference sequence). The CDR3 is CASRAGTSGRTDTQYF. The CDR3 DNA is TGTGCCAGCAGGGCGGGGACTAGCGGGAGAACAGATACGCAGTATTTT.

In DNA, the CDR3 is TGTGCTAGTGGTTTTTGGCGGGGGGGCACCGGGGAGCTGTTTTTT. Translating it yields CASGFWRGGTGELFF. The V call is TRBV12-5, the J call TRBJ2-2; 9 positions match TRBD2. This CDR3 spans 15 amino acids. After removal of 3 bases from V and 4 bases from J, the junction contained 3 bases not matched to a gene. Per the germline V gene, CDR1 is LGHNT and CDR2 is FRNRAP.

This clone was picked up a small number of times. This chain's CDR3 is CASSPPGGNEQFF. The CDR3 bases are TGCGCCAGCAGCCCCCCAGGGGGAAATGAGCAGTTCTTC. The chain carries TRBV5-1 and TRBJ2-1, with 7 bases aligning to TRBD1. The CDR3 covers 13 residues. The J segment lost 7 bases and the V segment lost 4 bases, leaving 5 bases of the junction unmatched. Looked up from germline, CDR1 is SGHRS and CDR2 is YFSETQ.

This sequence joins TRBV10-2 and TRBJ1-6; 7 nucleotides agree with TRBD1. Germline trimming cut 2 bases from V and 10 bases from J; bases unmatched to any gene: 5. Germline CDR1 is WSHSY and CDR2 is SAAADI. The CDR3 spans 14 residues. The DNA of the CDR3 is TGCGCCAGCAGTGAGAACCCAGGGGGATCACCCCTCCACTTT. It yields the protein CASSENPGGSPLHF.